The 31 T cell receptor beta chains presented below share a single source sample, sequenced in a study of shared clonotypes between healthy human individuals. Profiled with immunoSEQ multiplex PCR; TCRdb holds only in-frame clones, not every one. The sample carries some 2,000,000 clones, approximately 94% recorded once. What was sequenced was naive CD4+ T cells sorted from blood. Indicated subset: CD45RA+ positively selected. These receptors came from a man aged 18 to 30 in good health.

The chain carries TRBV19 and TRBJ2-7; 10 positions match TRBD2. The V gene's germline CDR1 is LNHDA and CDR2 SQIVND (reference sequence). The V segment lost 5 bases and the J segment 7 bases; nucleotides outside the gene matches: 5. This CDR3 contains 13 residues. CDR3 nucleotide sequence: TGTGCCAGTAGTTCCCAGCGGGAGGGGGAGCAGTACTTC. Translation gives CASSSQREGEQYF.

The rearrangement links TRBV19 to TRBJ2-3, with D maybe TRBD1 (6 bases). CDR3 length equals 15 residues. Trimming removed 4 bases from V and 2 bases from J, with 13 bases in between. Per the germline V gene, CDR1 is LNHDA and CDR2 is SQIVND (reference sequence). This CDR3 reads CASSTQGWVTDTQYF. The CDR3 DNA reads as TGTGCCAGTAGTACACAGGGATGGGTCACAGATACGCAGTATTTT.

The chain uses TRBV2 and TRBJ1-3; no definite D call. Germline CDR1 SNHLY, CDR2 FYNNEI. V lost 6 bases, J lost 0 bases, and 12 bases lay in between. CDR3 length equals 15 residues. Written as DNA, the CDR3 is TGTGCCAGCAGGTCGGGGTTGAGCTCTGGAAACACCATATATTTT. This sequence encodes CASRSGLSSGNTIYF.

This clone appeared a single time. The chain uses TRBV7-2 and TRBJ2-5, with 8 bases matching TRBD2. The length of the CDR3 is 15 residues. J was trimmed by 5 bases and V by 1 base; bases with no gene match: 6. From germline, CDR1 is SGHTA and CDR2 FQGNSA. This chain's CDR3 is CASSLGRTSRETQYF. The CDR3, as DNA: TGTGCCAGCAGCTTAGGTAGGACTAGCAGGGAGACCCAGTACTTC.

About this clone itself: Other nucleotide sequences from this sample produce the same CDR3. The chain uses TRBV18 and TRBJ2-5; 7 nucleotides line up with TRBD2. Germline-derived CDR1 and CDR2 are KGHSH and LQKENI. The CDR3 extends over 13 amino acids. After removal of 3 bases from V and 5 bases from J, the junction contained 3 bases not matched to a gene. CDR3 sequence: CASSPGLGETQYF. CDR3 nucleotide sequence: TGTGCCAGCTCACCCGGACTAGGGGAGACCCAGTACTTC.

This chain joins TRBV21-1 and TRBJ2-1; TRBD2, the table's D call, was not compared with the DNA. TRBV21-1 is given as a pseudogene. The CDR3 consists of 16 residues. Here the CDR3 reads CASTKGPADSYNEQFF. The CDR3 nucleotides read TGTGCCAGCACCAAAGGTCCAGCGGACTCCTACAATGAGCAGTTCTTC.

This clone was counted once. The CDR3 region is CASSLSRGLTETQYF. The CDR3 region has the DNA TGTGCCAGCAGTTTATCAAGGGGGTTGACGGAGACCCAGTACTTC. The V gene is TRBV27, the J gene TRBJ2-5; a weak D match, TRBD1 (6 bases). This CDR3 contains 15 residues. Germline V gene sequence: CDR1 MNHEY, CDR2 SMNVEV (reference sequence). Trimming pared 0 bases from V and 5 bases from J, leaving 13 bases between.

This clone occurred once. This chain connects TRBV14 to TRBJ1-3, with no clear D. The germline V and J ends were trimmed by 1 base and 0 bases, with 7 bases remaining between them. Germline V gives CDR1 SGHDN, CDR2 FVKESK. CDR3 length: 15 residues. The CDR3 coding sequence is TGTGCCAGCAGCCAAGCAACACTCTCTGGAAACACCATATATTTT. Translating gives CASSQATLSGNTIYF.

This clone was detected only a few times. V and J are TRBV6-1 and TRBJ1-5; the D is unclear. V shed 7 bases and J shed 0 bases, with 13 bases lying between them. The CDR3 loop spans 15 amino acids. CDR1 and CDR2 from the germline V gene are MNHNS and SASEGT. CDR3 loop: CASKAVALSNQPQHF. CDR3 DNA sequence: TGTGCCAGCAAGGCGGTGGCCCTTAGCAATCAGCCCCAGCATTTT.

The rearrangement joins TRBV7-3 to TRBJ2-3; TRBD2 is a possible D gene (6 bases). The germline gives CDR1 SGHTA, CDR2 FQGTGA. V gave up 1 base and J gave up 6 bases, with 17 bases separating them. The CDR3 loop spans 16 amino acids. The CDR3: CASSLNARGLGDTQYF. The CDR3 DNA sequence: TGTGCCAGCAGCTTAAACGCGCGGGGCCTTGGGGATACGCAGTATTTT.

The genes are TRBV6-1 and TRBJ1-2, with no clear D. V lost 2 bases to trimming and J lost 8 bases, with 15 bases between them. Germline CDR1 is MNHNS and CDR2 is SASEGT. The CDR3 is 14 residues long. CDR3 sequence (DNA): TGTGCCAGCAGTGAATCTAGGACCAGAGGGGGCTACACCTTC. It yields the protein CASSESRTRGGYTF.

The genes are TRBV30 and TRBJ2-3; D is possibly TRBD2 (5 bases). The CDR3 is made up of 16 amino acids. Per the germline V gene, CDR1 is GTSNPN and CDR2 is SVGIG (reference sequence). V lost 1 base to trimming and J lost 1 base, with 15 bases between them. CDR3 DNA: TGTGCCTGGAGTGCCCCGGGAAGGACTGGCACAGATACGCAGTATTTT. Translating it yields CAWSAPGRTGTDTQYF.

The chain links TRBV2 to TRBJ2-5; TRBD1 matches at 12 bases. The CDR3 is 16 amino acids. CDR1 and CDR2 (germline): SNHLY, FYNNEI. The V gene end was trimmed by 1 base and the J gene end by 5 bases; junction bases not matched to a gene: 5. CDR3 amino acids: CASSEGDRGRVETQYF. CDR3 DNA sequence: TGTGCCAGCAGTGAAGGGGACAGGGGGCGGGTGGAGACCCAGTACTTC.

V and J are TRBV7-9 and TRBJ1-1, with D maybe TRBD1 (6 bases). Germline CDR1 and CDR2: SEHNR and FQNEAQ (reference sequence). The ends were cut back, 0 bases at V and 3 bases at J, with 11 bases in the middle. CDR3 length: 15 residues. This CDR3 is CASSLAIRGDTEAFF. The CDR3 DNA follows: TGTGCCAGCAGCTTAGCGATCAGGGGTGACACTGAAGCTTTCTTT.

The gene calls are TRBV7-9 and TRBJ1-2, with 8 positions matching TRBD1. From germline, CDR1 is SEHNR and CDR2 FQNEAQ (reference sequence). The trim removed 5 bases at V and 2 bases at J, leaving 16 bases unmatched. This CDR3 is 18 amino acids long. The CDR3 DNA follows: TGTGCCAGCAGCGACCGATCTCTTAGGGACAGGTTAAACTATGGCTACACCTTC. Protein product: CASSDRSLRDRLNYGYTF.

V is TRBV15 and J is TRBJ2-5; 11 bases map to TRBD2. V dropped 1 base and J dropped 5; count of bases not matched to a gene: 9. Germline loops: CDR1 LNHNV, CDR2 YYDKDF (reference sequence). The CDR3 runs to 17 residues. Here the CDR3 reads CATSRGSSGRIRETQYF. The CDR3 DNA sequence: TGTGCCACCAGCAGAGGGTCTAGCGGGAGGATTCGGGAGACCCAGTACTTC.

Points on this clone: Other nucleotide sequences from this sample produce the same CDR3. The V gene is TRBV6-5, the J gene TRBJ2-7; possibly TRBD1 for D (6 bases). Germline-derived CDR1 and CDR2 are MNHEY and SVGAGI. The CDR3 has 13 residues. V lost 0 bases and J lost 4, with 7 bases in between. The CDR3 here is CASSYSGAYEQYF. The CDR3 nucleotides read TGTGCCAGCAGTTACTCGGGGGCTTACGAGCAGTACTTC.

The chain joins TRBV5-1 to TRBJ2-5; 10 nucleotides align to TRBD2. Germline assignment: CDR1 SGHRS and CDR2 YFSETQ. Losses at the gene ends were 4 bases for V and 9 bases for J; bases not matched to a gene: 9. The CDR3 length is 14 residues. Here the CDR3 DNA reads TGCGCCAGCAGCCCGCTAGCGGGGGACGCGGCCCAGTACTTC. Translation: CASSPLAGDAAQYF.

This clone was seen a single time. This chain connects TRBV25-1 to TRBJ2-5; TRBD2 might be the D (6 bases). The J call could be wrong; TRBJ2-7 is a better fit for the DNA end. Per germline, CDR1 MGHDK and CDR2 SYGVNS. There are 14 residues in the CDR3. The DNA for the CDR3 is TGTGCCAGCAGTGTCCGACTAGGATCGGACGAGCAGTACTTC. Translated: CASSVRLGSDEQYF.

This chain joins TRBV2 and TRBJ2-3, with D possibly being TRBD1 or TRBD2 (5 bases each). This CDR3 spans 12 amino acids. V was clipped by 9 bases and J by 5 bases, with 12 bases between them. Germline V gene data show CDR1 as SNHLY and CDR2 as FYNNEI. The CDR3 here is CASGRGEDTQYF. CDR3 nucleotide sequence: TGTGCCAGTGGAAGGGGAGAAGATACGCAGTATTTT.

The chain links TRBV18 to TRBJ2-5, with D uncertain. V lost 6 bases and J lost 1, with 6 bases in between. The CDR3 length is 12 residues. Germline V gene data show CDR1 as KGHSH and CDR2 as LQKENI. The CDR3 here is CASSWLQETQYF. The CDR3 DNA follows: TGTGCCAGCTCTTGGCTCCAAGAGACCCAGTACTTC.

This chain uses TRBV5-6 with TRBJ2-7, with 7 bases that match TRBD1. The V segment lost 4 bases and the J segment 2 bases; nucleotides outside the gene matches: 6. CDR1 SGHDT and CDR2 YYEEEE come from the germline V gene. The CDR3 totals 14 residues. This CDR3 is CASSNTRGTYEQYF. CDR3 DNA sequence: TGTGCCAGCAGCAATACCAGGGGGACCTACGAGCAGTACTTC.

The rearrangement uses TRBV9 and TRBJ2-2; 16 bases match TRBD2. V lost 3 bases to trimming and J lost 5 bases; unmatched junction nucleotides: 4. The CDR3 is 17 residues long. Germline lookup yields CDR1 SGDLS and CDR2 YYNGEE. In DNA, the CDR3 is TGTGCCAGCAGCGCGGAGGGACTAGCGGGGGGGACCGGGGAGCTGTTTTTT. It encodes CASSAEGLAGGTGELFF.

The chain recombines TRBV2 with TRBJ1-2; 8 bases agree with TRBD1. V gave up 3 bases and J gave up 4 bases; unmatched junction bases: 16. The CDR3 has 18 residues. Germline lookup yields CDR1 SNHLY and CDR2 FYNNEI. The DNA of the CDR3 is TGTGCCAGCAGTGATCTCAGAAGGGGACCAGGGGGCGGCTATGGCTACACCTTC. Its protein product is CASSDLRRGPGGGYGYTF.

The V and J genes are TRBV4-1 and TRBJ2-2; 8 bases agree with TRBD2. The CDR3 totals 16 residues. Germline CDR1 is MGHRA and CDR2 is YSYEKL. V trimming: 0 bases; J trimming: 8 bases; junction bases outside the gene matches: 8. Written as DNA, the CDR3 is TGCGCCAGCAGCCAAGAGTTGGCGGGGGGACTTGGGGAGCTGTTTTTT. It yields the protein CASSQELAGGLGELFF.

CDR3 nucleotides: TGCGCCAGCAGCTTACGCCAGGGGTCCCCCCCTAAGGAGCTGTTTTTT. Translation gives CASSLRQGSPPKELFF. The rearrangement links TRBV5-1 to TRBJ2-2, with TRBD1 as a possible D gene (6 bases). V was trimmed by 2 bases and J by 10 bases, leaving 21 bases between them. CDR3 length equals 16 residues. The germline CDR1 and CDR2 sequences are SGHRS and YFSETQ.

This clone appeared a single time. The gene calls are TRBV10-3 and TRBJ1-1; no definite D call. The germline V gene encodes CDR1 ENHRY and CDR2 SYGVKD. V shed 4 bases and J shed 5 bases, with 11 bases lying between them. This CDR3 spans 13 amino acids. The CDR3 here is CAISGSEITEAFF. As DNA, the CDR3 is TGTGCCATCAGTGGTTCCGAAATAACTGAAGCTTTCTTT.

This chain uses TRBV21-1 with TRBJ2-4; the tabulated D call, TRBD1, remains unverified against the DNA. TRBV21-1 is recorded as a pseudogene. The CDR3 has 18 amino acids. The CDR3 sequence is CASSRGQGANLAKNIQYF. The DNA for the CDR3 is TGTGCCAGCAGCAGAGGACAGGGAGCCAACCTAGCCAAAAACATTCAGTACTTC.

The J gene is TRBJ2-7, the V gene TRBV28; the match to TRBD1 covers 10 bases. V lost 5 bases to trimming and J lost 2 bases; unmatched junction nucleotides: 6. Per germline, CDR1 MDHEN and CDR2 SYDVKM. The CDR3 contains 15 residues. The CDR3 bases are TGTGCCAGCAGTATCGGACAGGGGGTGACCTACGAGCAGTACTTC. This sequence encodes CASSIGQGVTYEQYF.

CDR3 DNA sequence: TGTGCCAGCAGCTTAGTGGGGAAGGTCTACGAGCAGTACTTC. Protein sequence: CASSLVGKVYEQYF. The rearrangement uses TRBV7-2 and TRBJ2-7; unclear D gene. The CDR3 covers 14 residues. Germline CDR1 is SGHTA and CDR2 is FQGNSA. Trimming stripped 1 base from V and 3 bases from J, with 10 bases between.

This clone was observed once. The chain recombines TRBV10-3 with TRBJ1-5; D is unclear. The CDR3 is 12 residues long. The V end was cut by 7 bases, the J end by 4 bases, with 8 bases between. Per germline, CDR1 ENHRY and CDR2 SYGVKD. The CDR3 reads CAINDGNQPQHF. DNA for the CDR3: TGTGCCATCAACGATGGGAATCAGCCCCAGCATTTT.